The TCR beta chain under discussion was sequenced for a study of regulatory T cells in long-lasting Graves disease. The time point was: newly diagnosed GD, antithyroid drugs for less than 3 months. Generation of the TCR library employed RNA extracted from PBMCs. Each of the patients was recruited from an endocrinology department situated in Xi'an, China. HTBI primers from iRepertoire and Arm-PCR of CDR3 regions yielded the TCR beta libraries. TCRdb recomputed calls from the multiplex PCR reads with MiXCR, one row per CDR3 protein. The top ten hold roughly 10% of the sample, which has about 540,000 distinct CDR3 sequences, approximately 12% seen once. Germline lookup yields CDR1 MGHRA and CDR2 YSYEKL. This CDR3 has 14 residues. V was shortened by 1 base and J by 8 bases, with 12 bases between the two germline ends. The sample was also reused in another study, on T cells in Graves' hyperthyroidism and ophthalmopathy. From that report: In the first-round RT-PCR of the TCR CDR3, the HTBI primer set was used. From stable hyperthyroidism, ophthalmopathy was separated by a 13 V-J model.

This receptor was taken from a man aged 25 to 40 with Graves disease. Source: peripheral blood mononuclear cells (PBMCs), taken at new diagnosis, from a patient treated with antithyroid drugs. This chain connects TRBV4-1 to TRBJ1-5; D gene uncertain. The CDR3 DNA follows: TGCGCCAGCAGCCAAGTCTTAGGCCCAGAGCCCCAGCATTTT. Its protein is CASSQVLGPEPQHF.